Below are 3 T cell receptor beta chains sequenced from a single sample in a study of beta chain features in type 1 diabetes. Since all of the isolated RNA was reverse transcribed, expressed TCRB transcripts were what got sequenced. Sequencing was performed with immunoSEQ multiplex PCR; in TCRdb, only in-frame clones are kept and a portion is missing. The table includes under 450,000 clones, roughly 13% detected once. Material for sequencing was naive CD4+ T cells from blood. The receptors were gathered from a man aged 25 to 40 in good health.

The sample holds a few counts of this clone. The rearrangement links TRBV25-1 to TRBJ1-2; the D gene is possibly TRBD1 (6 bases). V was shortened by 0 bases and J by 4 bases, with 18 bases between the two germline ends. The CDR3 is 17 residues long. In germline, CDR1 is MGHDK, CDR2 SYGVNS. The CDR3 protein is CASSEYRSPDRTYGYTF. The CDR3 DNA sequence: TGTGCCAGCAGTGAATATCGGTCCCCAGACAGGACCTATGGCTACACCTTC.

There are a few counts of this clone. For the CDR3, the DNA is TGTGCCAGCTCGTCCTCAGGGTCCATCTACGAGCAGTACGTC. It encodes CASSSSGSIYEQYV. The V gene is TRBV18, the J gene TRBJ2-7, with D tentatively TRBD1 (5 bases). The CDR3 loop spans 14 amino acids. Germline CDR1 KGHSH, CDR2 LQKENI. V gave up 6 bases and J gave up 3 bases, with 15 bases separating them.

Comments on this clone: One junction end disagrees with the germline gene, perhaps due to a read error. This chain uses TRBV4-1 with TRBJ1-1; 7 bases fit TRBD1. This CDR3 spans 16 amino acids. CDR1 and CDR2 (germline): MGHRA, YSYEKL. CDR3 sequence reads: CASSQERQGKGTDAFF. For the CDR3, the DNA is TGCGCCAGCAGCCAAGAAAGACAGGGAAAGGGCACTGACGCTTTCTTT.